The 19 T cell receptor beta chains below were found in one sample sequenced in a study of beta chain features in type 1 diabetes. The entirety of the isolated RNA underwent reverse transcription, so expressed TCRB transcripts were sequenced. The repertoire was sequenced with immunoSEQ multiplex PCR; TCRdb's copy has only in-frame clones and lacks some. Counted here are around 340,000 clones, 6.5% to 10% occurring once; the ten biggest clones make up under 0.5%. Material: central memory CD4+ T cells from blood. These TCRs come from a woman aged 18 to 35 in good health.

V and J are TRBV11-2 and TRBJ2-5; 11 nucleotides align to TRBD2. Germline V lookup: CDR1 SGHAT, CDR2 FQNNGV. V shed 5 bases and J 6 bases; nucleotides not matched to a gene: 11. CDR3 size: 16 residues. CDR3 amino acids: CASSQTLAGGGQTQYF. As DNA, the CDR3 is TGTGCCAGCAGCCAAACCCTAGCGGGAGGAGGGCAGACCCAGTACTTC.

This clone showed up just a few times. The CDR3 coding sequence is TGTGCCAGCACCGGGACAGCCTACAATGAGCAGTTCTTC. Translating gives CASTGTAYNEQFF. The V call is TRBV11-2, the J call TRBJ2-1, with 7 bases lining up with TRBD1. This CDR3 has 13 amino acids. J gave up 2 bases and V 7 bases, and 2 bases lay outside the gene matches. The germline V gene has CDR1 SGHAT and CDR2 FQNNGV.

CDR3 coding DNA: TGCGCCAGCAGTCAATCTGGGACCTCCTCCTACAATGAGCAGTTCTTC. It encodes CASSQSGTSSYNEQFF. This chain links TRBV23-1 with TRBJ2-1; D possibly matches TRBD1 or TRBD2 (5 bases each). TRBV23-1 is identified as an open reading frame with a role that is uncertain. V lost 0 bases to trimming and J lost 0 bases, with 9 bases between them. This CDR3 is 16 amino acids long.

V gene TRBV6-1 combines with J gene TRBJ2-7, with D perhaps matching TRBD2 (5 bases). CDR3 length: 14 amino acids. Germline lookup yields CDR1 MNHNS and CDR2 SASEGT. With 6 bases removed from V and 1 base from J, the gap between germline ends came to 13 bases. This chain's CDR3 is CASSPTIPSYEQYF. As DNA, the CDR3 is TGTGCCAGCAGCCCGACTATACCGTCCTACGAGCAGTACTTC.

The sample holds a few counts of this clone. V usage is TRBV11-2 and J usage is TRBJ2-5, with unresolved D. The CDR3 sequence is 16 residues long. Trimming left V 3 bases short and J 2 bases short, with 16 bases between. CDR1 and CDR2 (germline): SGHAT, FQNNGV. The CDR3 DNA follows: TGTGCCAGCAGCTTCCTCGGCCGGAACCAACAAGAGACCCAGTACTTC. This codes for CASSFLGRNQQETQYF.

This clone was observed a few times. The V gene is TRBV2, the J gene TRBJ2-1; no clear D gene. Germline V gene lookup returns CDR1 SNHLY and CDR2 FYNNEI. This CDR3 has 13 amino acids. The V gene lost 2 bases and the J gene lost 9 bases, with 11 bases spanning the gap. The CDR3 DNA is TGTGCCAGCAGTGAATCCTGGGGTGGTGAGCAGTTCTTC. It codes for CASSESWGGEQFF.

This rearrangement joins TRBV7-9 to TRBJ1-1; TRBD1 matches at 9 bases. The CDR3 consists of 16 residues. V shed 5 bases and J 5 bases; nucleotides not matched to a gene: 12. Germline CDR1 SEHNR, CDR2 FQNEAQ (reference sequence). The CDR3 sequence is CASSKIYRGQGTEAFF. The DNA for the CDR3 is TGTGCCAGCAGCAAAATATACAGGGGGCAGGGAACTGAAGCTTTCTTT.

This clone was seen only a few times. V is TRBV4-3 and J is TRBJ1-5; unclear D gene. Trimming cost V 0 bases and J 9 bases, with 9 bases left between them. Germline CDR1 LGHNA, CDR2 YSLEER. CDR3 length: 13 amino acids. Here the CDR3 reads CASSQERRSPQHF. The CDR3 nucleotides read TGCGCCAGCAGCCAAGAGCGGAGGTCGCCCCAGCATTTT.

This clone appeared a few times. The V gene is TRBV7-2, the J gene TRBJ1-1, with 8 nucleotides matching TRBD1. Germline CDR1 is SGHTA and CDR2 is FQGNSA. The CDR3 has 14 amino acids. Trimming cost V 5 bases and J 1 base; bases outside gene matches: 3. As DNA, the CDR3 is TGTGCCAGCAGCCGGGGACAGGCGAACACTGAAGCTTTCTTT. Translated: CASSRGQANTEAFF.

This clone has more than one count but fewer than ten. This CDR3 is CASSPVATGANVLTF. The CDR3 region has the DNA TGTGCCAGCTCACCGGTTGCGACTGGGGCCAACGTCCTGACTTTC. The chain joins TRBV18 to TRBJ2-6; D is ambiguous. Germline CDR1 KGHSH, CDR2 LQKENI. Trimming shortened V by 3 bases and J by 2 bases, and 8 bases separated the two germline ends. The CDR3 length is 15 residues.

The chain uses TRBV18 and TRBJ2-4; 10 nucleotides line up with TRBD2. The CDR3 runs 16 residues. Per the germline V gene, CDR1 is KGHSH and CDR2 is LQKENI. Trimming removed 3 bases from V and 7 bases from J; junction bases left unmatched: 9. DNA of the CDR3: TGTGCCAGCTCACCGCCAGCGGGAGGGGGAGATAACATTCAGTACTTC. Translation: CASSPPAGGGDNIQYF.

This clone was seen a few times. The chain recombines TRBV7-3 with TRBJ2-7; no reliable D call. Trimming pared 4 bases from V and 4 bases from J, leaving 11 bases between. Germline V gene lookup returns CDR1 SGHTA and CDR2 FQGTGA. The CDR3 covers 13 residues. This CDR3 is CASSSGPEYEQYF. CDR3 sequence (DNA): TGTGCCAGCAGCTCCGGCCCGGAATACGAGCAGTACTTC.

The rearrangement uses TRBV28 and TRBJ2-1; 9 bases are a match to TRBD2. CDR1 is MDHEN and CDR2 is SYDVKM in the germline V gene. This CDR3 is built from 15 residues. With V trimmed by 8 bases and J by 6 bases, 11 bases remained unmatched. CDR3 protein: CASLPGTSITNEQFF. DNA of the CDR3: TGTGCCAGCCTTCCCGGGACTAGCATCACCAATGAGCAGTTCTTC.

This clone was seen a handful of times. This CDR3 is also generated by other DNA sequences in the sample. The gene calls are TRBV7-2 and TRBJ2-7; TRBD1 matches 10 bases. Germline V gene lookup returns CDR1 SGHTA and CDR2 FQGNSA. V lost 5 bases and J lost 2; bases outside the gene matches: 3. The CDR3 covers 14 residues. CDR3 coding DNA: TGTGCCAGCAGCCGGGACAGGGGACCCTACGAGCAGTACTTC. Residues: CASSRDRGPYEQYF.

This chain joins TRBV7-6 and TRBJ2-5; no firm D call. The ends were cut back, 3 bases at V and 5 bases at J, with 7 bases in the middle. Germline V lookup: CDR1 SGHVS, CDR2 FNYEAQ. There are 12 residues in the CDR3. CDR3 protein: CASSLAMETQYF. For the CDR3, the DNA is TGTGCCAGCAGCTTGGCTATGGAGACCCAGTACTTC. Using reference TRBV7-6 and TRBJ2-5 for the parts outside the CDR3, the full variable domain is GAGVSQSPRYKVTKRGQDVALRCDPISGHVSLYWYRQALGQGPEFLTYFNYEAQQDKSGLPNDRFSAERPEGSISTLTIQRTEQRDSAMYRCASSLAMETQYFGPGTRLLVL.

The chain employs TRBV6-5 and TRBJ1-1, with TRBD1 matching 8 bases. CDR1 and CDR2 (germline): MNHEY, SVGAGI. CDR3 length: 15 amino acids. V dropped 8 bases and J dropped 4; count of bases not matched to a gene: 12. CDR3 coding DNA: TGTGCCAGCGGGTTGAAGAAACAGGGGGGCACTGAAGCTTTCTTT. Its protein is CASGLKKQGGTEAFF.

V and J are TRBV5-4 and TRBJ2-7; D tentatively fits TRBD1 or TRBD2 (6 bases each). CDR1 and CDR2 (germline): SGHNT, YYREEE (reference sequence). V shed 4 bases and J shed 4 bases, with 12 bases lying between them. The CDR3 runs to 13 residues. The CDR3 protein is CASSPGGGYEQYF. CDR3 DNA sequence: TGTGCCAGCAGCCCCGGGGGCGGATACGAGCAGTACTTC.

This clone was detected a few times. The chain's CDR3 is CATSRAIGGGAKNIQYF. CDR3 nucleotide sequence: TGTGCCACCAGCAGAGCAATAGGCGGGGGAGCCAAAAACATTCAGTACTTC. The chain couples TRBV15 to TRBJ2-4; 7 bases map to TRBD2. The CDR3 contains 17 residues. CDR1 and CDR2 from the germline V gene are LNHNV and YYDKDF (reference sequence). The ends lost 1 base at V and 0 bases at J; junction bases unmatched: 6.

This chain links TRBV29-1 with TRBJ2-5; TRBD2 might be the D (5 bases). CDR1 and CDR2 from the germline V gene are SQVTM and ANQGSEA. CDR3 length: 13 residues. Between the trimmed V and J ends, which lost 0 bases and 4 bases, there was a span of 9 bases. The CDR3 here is CSVEDHRGETQYF. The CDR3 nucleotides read TGCAGCGTTGAAGATCATCGGGGAGAGACCCAGTACTTC.